The present entry profiles one TCR beta chain with its context. With V trimmed by 6 bases and J by 5 bases, 6 bases remained unmatched. Per germline, CDR1 MNHEY and CDR2 SMNVEV (reference sequence). The CDR3 covers 13 residues. The data were obtained in a study of T-cell reconstitution after alpha-beta-depleted transplantation in children. It was with unique molecular identifiers that the TCRbeta library was prepared. In TCRdb, the PCR reads were re-called with MiXCR into one record per CDR3 protein. The table shows hundreds of thousands of distinct CDR3 sequences, with over 15% occurring only once. The V call is TRBV27, the J call TRBJ1-1; 7 nucleotides align to TRBD1. The input for sequencing was PBMCs from the stem cell graft donor, taken from the stem cell graft. The clonotype originates from a human donor who donated a stem cell graft to a child with acute myeloid leukemia. The DNA for the CDR3 is TGTGCCAGCAGCAACAGGGGCGGGACTGAAGCTTTCTTT. The encoded protein is CASSNRGGTEAFF.